This TCR beta chain is from a study of T cell clonality in common variable immunodeficiency. CDR3 length equals 15 residues. Trimming at V came to 1 base and at J to 8 bases, leaving 7 bases not matched to a gene. Per germline, CDR1 SGHNT and CDR2 YENEEA. The table came from immunoSEQ multiplex PCR; TCRdb's copy has only in-frame clones and leaves some out. The data list 40,000 to 45,000 clones, none observed once; about 10% falls to the top ten. General study points: CVID subjects showed higher TCRbeta clonality than healthy controls. Fewer deletions and N-nucleotide insertions were reportedly seen in common variable immunodeficiency TCR beta sequences.

This clone was counted at least ten times. The antigen remains undetermined. Read coverage stops 3 residues before the CDR3 terminus; the germline J gene supplies the remainder. Sequenced input: peripheral blood mononuclear cells. The TCR sequence derives from a person between 18 and 70 years old in good health. The V and J genes are TRBV11-3 and TRBJ2-1; 8 nucleotides align to TRBD1. Here the CDR3 reads CASSLGYRGVYEQFF. The CDR3 DNA, read in part, is TGTGCCAGCAGCTTAGGCTACAGGGGGGTGTATGAG.